The 8 T cell receptor beta chains in this list originate from one sample, sequenced in a study of STAT5B mutations in CD4+ large granular lymphocyte leukemia. Sequencing was performed with immunoSEQ multiplex PCR; in TCRdb, only in-frame clones are kept and a portion is missing. The sample yields around 29,000 clones, roughly 79% seen once. Sequences were obtained from CD4+ T cells from blood buffy coats. Every receptor here comes from a human donor in good health.

The rearrangement uses TRBV19 and TRBJ1-5; D gene ambiguous. V was clipped by 8 bases and J by 5 bases, with 13 bases between them. Germline CDR1 reads LNHDA; CDR2 reads SQIVND (reference sequence). The CDR3 loop spans 13 amino acids. The CDR3 here is CASGDFRDQPQHF. DNA for the CDR3: TGTGCCAGTGGAGATTTTAGGGATCAGCCCCAGCATTTT.

J is TRBJ1-1 and V is TRBV2; D gene uncertain. The CDR3 is made up of 13 amino acids. Germline CDR1 reads SNHLY; CDR2 reads FYNNEI. Trimming pared 3 bases from V and 0 bases from J, leaving 5 bases between. This chain's CDR3 is CASSEAMNTEAFF. The CDR3 DNA follows: TGTGCCAGCAGTGAGGCCATGAACACTGAAGCTTTCTTT.

The V call is TRBV5-8, the J call TRBJ1-1; D not certain. V was shortened by 1 base and J by 1 base, with 11 bases between the two germline ends. The CDR3 totals 15 residues. The germline gives CDR1 SGHTS, CDR2 YDEGEE. The CDR3 sequence: CASSLYGSSNTEAFF. The CDR3, as DNA: TGTGCCAGCAGCTTGTACGGCTCTTCGAACACTGAAGCTTTCTTT.

This clone turned up a few times. The junction differs from germline at one of its ends, possibly a read error. J is TRBJ2-2 and V is TRBV7-7, with D unresolved. This CDR3 region has 11 residues. Germline lookup yields CDR1 SSHAT and CDR2 FNYEAQ (reference sequence). CDR3 DNA: TGTGCTAGCAGCCCCGGACCAGAGCTGTTTTTT. Translated, it gives CASSPGPELFF.

The rearrangement uses TRBV10-3 and TRBJ2-2; TRBD2 agrees at 8 bases. In germline, CDR1 is ENHRY, CDR2 SYGVKD. The CDR3 covers 18 residues. The junction had 8 bases not matched to a gene; V was cut back by 0 bases and J by 2 bases. DNA of the CDR3: TGTGCCATCAGTGAGTCCGGGGGGGCGGACGGTAACACCGGGGAGCTGTTTTTT. It encodes CAISESGGADGNTGELFF.

The chain is built from TRBV4-2 and TRBJ2-5, with D perhaps TRBD1 or TRBD2 (6 bases each). Germline lookup yields CDR1 LGHNA and CDR2 YNFKEQ. Trimming shortened V by 2 bases and J by 4 bases, and 14 bases separated the two germline ends. This CDR3 has 15 amino acids. The CDR3 protein is CASSQRGLLVETQYF. In DNA form, the CDR3 reads TGTGCCAGCAGCCAACGGGGGCTCTTGGTAGAGACCCAGTACTTC.

The V call is TRBV7-8, the J call TRBJ1-2; TRBD1 aligns across 10 bases. The ends lost 1 base at V and 7 bases at J; junction bases unmatched: 3. The CDR3 sequence is 14 residues long. Per the germline V gene, CDR1 is SGHVS and CDR2 is FQNEAQ. The CDR3 is CASSLGTGGRGYTF. As DNA, the CDR3 is TGTGCCAGCAGCTTAGGGACAGGGGGACGTGGCTACACCTTC.

This clone was seen only once. The V gene is TRBV27, the J gene TRBJ1-6, with 9 bases matching TRBD1. The germline V gene has CDR1 MNHEY and CDR2 SMNVEV (reference sequence). The V segment lost 7 bases and the J segment 7 bases; nucleotides outside the gene matches: 8. The CDR3 contains 15 residues. The DNA for the CDR3 is TGTGCCAGCAACTTACAGGGGGCTAAGAATTCACCCCTCCACTTT. It translates to CASNLQGAKNSPLHF.